The next 20 T cell receptor beta chains were all read from a single sample in a study of Graves' ophthalmopathy and Graves' hyperthyroidism. Amplifying from RNA transcripts, the study obtained TCR beta CDR3 regions. Amplification began with first-round RT-PCR using HTBI primers, then second-round multiplex PCR was performed. TCRdb re-called the multiplex PCR reads with MiXCR, one entry per CDR3 protein. The sample carries around 400,000 distinct CDR3 sequences, around 20% recorded once. The specimen sequenced was peripheral blood. These receptors all come from a woman aged 18-30 years with Graves' ophthalmopathy.

The chain recombines TRBV6-1 with TRBJ2-7; 9 positions match TRBD2. The CDR3 loop spans 18 amino acids. Per the germline V gene, CDR1 is MNHNS and CDR2 is SASEGT. Trimming took 0 bases from V and 2 from J; bases not matched to a gene: 11. The CDR3 is CASSEAGGGTSRPYEQYF. The CDR3 DNA follows: TGTGCCAGCAGTGAAGCGGGTGGAGGGACTAGCAGGCCCTACGAGCAGTACTTC.

This clonotype was recorded many times. CDR3 region: CASSIVTGYEQYF. In DNA form, the CDR3 reads TGTGCCAGTAGTATCGTTACAGGATACGAGCAGTACTTC. The V gene is TRBV19, the J gene TRBJ2-7; the D gene is possibly TRBD1 (5 bases). The V end lost 3 bases, the J end lost 4 bases, and 10 bases lay between the germline ends. The CDR3 length is 13 residues. Germline CDR1 reads LNHDA; CDR2 reads SQIVND (reference sequence).

This clonotype was observed many times. The chain recombines TRBV27 with TRBJ1-2; TRBD1 matches at 8 bases. Germline CDR1 is MNHEY and CDR2 is SMNVEV (reference sequence). This CDR3 has 15 amino acids. J gave up 8 bases and V 4 bases, and 12 bases lay outside the gene matches. The CDR3 DNA reads TGTGCCAGCAGTTCCGGGACAGGAGGATGGTACGGCTACACCTTC. Its protein is CASSSGTGGWYGYTF.

V is TRBV20-1 and J is TRBJ2-5; 7 nucleotides align to TRBD1. Trimming took 4 bases from V and 2 from J; bases not matched to a gene: 4. The germline V gene has CDR1 DFQATT and CDR2 SNEGSKA (reference sequence). This CDR3 has 13 residues. CDR3 coding DNA: TGCAGTGCTAACAGGGGCATGCAAGAGACCCAGTACTTC. It specifies CSANRGMQETQYF.

In its sample, this clonotype was seen many times. This chain joins TRBV6-5 and TRBJ1-5; TRBD1 might be the D (6 bases). The CDR3 is 13 amino acids. Germline V CDR1 and CDR2: MNHEY, SVGAGI. V was pared by 7 bases and J by 3 bases, with 10 bases between. CDR3 nucleotides: TGTGCCAGCAACCGACAGGTCAATCAGCCCCAGCATTTT. Translation: CASNRQVNQPQHF.

This clonotype has ten or more counts. The chain couples TRBV12-3 or TRBV12-4 to TRBJ2-5; 7 bases are shared with TRBD1. V gave up 7 bases and J gave up 7 bases; unmatched junction bases: 9. The CDR3 totals 13 residues. This CDR3 reads CASTNRQGRTQYF. The CDR3 nucleotides read TGTGCCAGCACCAACCGACAGGGTAGGACCCAGTACTTC.

This clonotype was seen a single time. The rearrangement uses TRBV6-1 and TRBJ1-5, with TRBD1 as a possible D gene (5 bases). The CDR3 length is 17 residues. Trimming took 5 bases from V and 15 from J, leaving 32 bases between them. Per germline, CDR1 MNHNS and CDR2 SASEGT. For the CDR3, the DNA is TGTGCCAGCAGTCAAATGGGTATGGGGACCGCTCATCAGACCCGGCATTTT. It is translated as CASSQMGMGTAHQTRHF.

This clonotype was detected once. The chain carries TRBV7-8 and TRBJ2-7; possible D gene TRBD2, 6 bases. Germline CDR1 and CDR2: SGHVS and FQNEAQ. This CDR3 contains 16 residues. The V end lost 5 bases, the J end lost 0 bases, and 17 bases lay between the germline ends. CDR3 nucleotides: TGTGCCAGCAGCCCAAGGAAAAGCGGGTACTCCTACGAGCAGTACTTC. This sequence encodes CASSPRKSGYSYEQYF.

This clonotype was recorded at least ten times. V is TRBV29-1 and J is TRBJ2-5; D ambiguous. This CDR3 spans 13 amino acids. Germline CDR1 is SQVTM and CDR2 is ANQGSEA. V lost 4 bases, J lost 2 bases, and 11 bases lay in between. CDR3 bases: TGCAGCGTTGTGGTTGTCCAGCAAGAGACCCAGTACTTC. Encoded protein: CSVVVVQQETQYF.

This clonotype has only a few counts. The chain recombines TRBV30 with TRBJ1-1; D may be TRBD1 (6 bases). Trimming left V 7 bases short and J 7 bases short, with 16 bases between. CDR3 size: 12 residues. Germline V gene lookup returns CDR1 GTSNPN and CDR2 SVGIG (reference sequence). The CDR3 region has the DNA TGTGCCTCGATTGTGAGGGGGATTGAAGCTTTCTTT. It translates to CASIVRGIEAFF.

This clonotype has ten or more counts. This may be a read error, as it is one base from a much larger clone. CDR3 in DNA: TGTGCCAGCAGTTCCACGTCTCGGGCACTCCTCCACTTT. Translation gives CASSSTSRALLHF. The V and J genes are TRBV6-4 and TRBJ1-6; D is uncertain. Trimming cost V 5 bases and J 15 bases, with 17 bases left between them. The CDR3 runs 13 residues. Germline-derived CDR1 and CDR2 are MRHNA and SNTAGT.

The chain couples TRBV6-1 to TRBJ1-5, with D uncertain. Trimming removed 8 bases at V and 0 bases at J, with 14 bases between. CDR3 length: 15 amino acids. Per germline, CDR1 MNHNS and CDR2 SASEGT. The CDR3 DNA is TGTGCCAGCGTCAAGGACTTTTATAGCAATCAGCCCCAGCATTTT. Its translation: CASVKDFYSNQPQHF.

This clonotype came up many times. This sequence joins TRBV29-1 and TRBJ1-1, with D perhaps matching TRBD1 (6 bases). With 4 bases removed from V and 0 bases from J, the gap between germline ends came to 18 bases. Germline V CDR1 and CDR2: SQVTM, ANQGSEA. This CDR3 spans 16 amino acids. The CDR3 loop reads CSVGGRSWEMNTEAFF. CDR3 nucleotide sequence: TGCAGCGTTGGGGGGCGCTCCTGGGAAATGAACACTGAAGCTTTCTTT.

This clonotype was recorded at least ten times. Here the CDR3 reads CSVRDNEQYF. The CDR3 region has the DNA TGCAGCGTCAGGGACAACGAGCAGTACTTC. The genes are TRBV29-1 and TRBJ2-7; a weak D match, TRBD1 (6 bases). Germline V lookup: CDR1 SQVTM, CDR2 ANQGSEA. Trimming left V 6 bases short and J 5 bases short, with 8 bases between. There are 10 residues in the CDR3.

There are many counts of this clonotype. The gene calls are TRBV28 and TRBJ2-2; D possibly corresponds to TRBD1 (6 bases). The CDR3 has 14 amino acids. Germline V lookup: CDR1 MDHEN, CDR2 SYDVKM. V gave up 1 base and J gave up 6 bases, with 9 bases separating them. DNA for the CDR3: TGTGCCAGCAGTTTATTAGGGGGTGCCGGGGAGCTGTTTTTT. The encoded protein is CASSLLGGAGELFF.

This clonotype has only a few counts. This rearrangement joins TRBV28 to TRBJ1-1; D unclear. There are 14 residues in the CDR3. The ends were cut back, 3 bases at V and 1 base at J, with 9 bases in the middle. Germline CDR1 and CDR2: MDHEN and SYDVKM. The CDR3 bases are TGTGCCAGCAGTTTGCACAGTTCGAACACTGAAGCTTTCTTT. This translates into CASSLHSSNTEAFF.

This clonotype was counted at least ten times. V gene TRBV7-2 combines with J gene TRBJ2-7; no firm D call. There are 13 residues in the CDR3. Between the trimmed V and J ends, which lost 1 base and 2 bases, there was a span of 6 bases. Germline V gene lookup returns CDR1 SGHTA and CDR2 FQGNSA. For the CDR3, the DNA is TGTGCCAGCAGCTTAGTAGAAACCTACGAGCAGTACTTC. This sequence encodes CASSLVETYEQYF. The variable domain in full, with the rest retrieved from reference TRBV7-2 and TRBJ2-7, is GAGVSQSPSNKVTEKGKDVELRCDPISGHTALYWYRQSLGQGLEFLIYFQGNSAPDKSGLPSDRFSAERTGGSVSTLTIQRTQQEDSAVYLCASSLVETYEQYFGPGTRLTVT.

This clonotype was seen ten or more times. The chain combines TRBV15 with TRBJ2-5, with D perhaps TRBD1 (6 bases). Trimming cost V 0 bases and J 3 bases, with 11 bases left between them. In germline, CDR1 is LNHNV, CDR2 YYDKDF (reference sequence). The CDR3 contains 15 residues. CDR3 nucleotide sequence: TGTGCCACCAGCAGAGAAGGGACAAAAAAAGAGACCCAGTACTTC. Translated, it gives CATSREGTKKETQYF.

This clonotype was recorded once. The J gene is TRBJ2-2, the V gene TRBV2; 13 positions match TRBD2. There are 15 residues in the CDR3. V lost 7 bases and J lost 8; bases outside the gene matches: 7. CDR1 SNHLY and CDR2 FYNNEI come from the germline V gene. CDR3 in amino acids: CASKGTSGTSGELFF. CDR3 nucleotides: TGTGCCAGCAAAGGGACTAGCGGGACCTCGGGGGAGCTGTTTTTT.

The genes are TRBV7-8 and TRBJ2-5; D gene unclear. Trimming shortened V by 3 bases and J by 1 base, and 9 bases separated the two germline ends. The CDR3 is made up of 14 amino acids. Germline V gene sequence: CDR1 SGHVS, CDR2 FQNEAQ. The CDR3 nucleotides are TGTGCCAGCAGCTTTAACAGCCCCCAAGAGACCCAGTACTTC. This translates into CASSFNSPQETQYF.